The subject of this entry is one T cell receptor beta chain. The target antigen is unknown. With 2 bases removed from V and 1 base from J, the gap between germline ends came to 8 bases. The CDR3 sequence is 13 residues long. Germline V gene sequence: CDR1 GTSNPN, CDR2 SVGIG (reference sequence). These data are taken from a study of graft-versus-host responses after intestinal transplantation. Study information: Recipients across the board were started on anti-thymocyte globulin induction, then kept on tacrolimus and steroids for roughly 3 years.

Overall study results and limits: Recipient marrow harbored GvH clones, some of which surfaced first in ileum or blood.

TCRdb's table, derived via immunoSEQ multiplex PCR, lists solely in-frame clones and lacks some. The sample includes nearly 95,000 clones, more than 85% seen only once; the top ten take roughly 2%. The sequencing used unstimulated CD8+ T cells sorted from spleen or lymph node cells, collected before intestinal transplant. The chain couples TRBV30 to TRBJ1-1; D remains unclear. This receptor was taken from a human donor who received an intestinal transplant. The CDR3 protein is CAWSRRGNTEAFF. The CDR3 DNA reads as TGTGCCTGGAGTCGGCGGGGGAACACTGAAGCTTTCTTT.